This T cell receptor beta chain was obtained from a study of blood T cell repertoires in COVID-19. Across the whole study: From T cells, B-cell-depleted T cells, or PBMCs came the material, which was cDNA or gDNA.

The CDR3 sequence is 15 residues long. V dropped 0 bases and J dropped 7 bases, with 15 bases sitting between them. Looked up from germline, CDR1 is MNHEY and CDR2 is SVGAGI. Libraries were prepared by immunoSEQ multiplex PCR; TCRdb keeps only in-frame clonotypes and omits some of them. The table lists under 250,000 clones, around 82% of them singletons. Cohorts were determined from participant-reported clinical history. Exposed enrollees encountered a COVID-19 case at some point within 2 weeks before study entry. The sample comprised PBMCs or T cells enriched from blood (not recorded which). The TCR was taken from a woman aged 35 to 49 who had been exposed to COVID-19. The chain combines TRBV6-5 with TRBJ1-2; maybe TRBD1 (6 bases). CDR3 residues: CASSYSNRQGFGYTF. DNA of the CDR3: TGTGCCAGCAGTTACTCGAATCGTCAGGGGTTTGGCTACACCTTC.